The present T cell receptor beta chain was sequenced within a study of regulatory T cells in long-lasting Graves disease. General study points: Accuracy may have suffered from the small sample size. Persistent disease preferred TRBV28, TRBJ1-2 and TRBJ2-5.

Germline V gene sequence: CDR1 SGHAT, CDR2 FQNNGV. The CDR3 sequence is 14 residues long. Relying on iRepertoire HTBI primers and Arm-PCR of CDR3 regions, the team built TCR beta libraries. One entry per CDR3 protein, called by TCRdb with MiXCR from the multiplex PCR reads. Seen here are around 250,000 distinct CDR3 sequences, 20% to 25% observed once, and the top ten hold around 13%. Time point given: newly diagnosed GD, antithyroid drugs for less than 3 months. PBMC-extracted RNA yielded the TCR library. This clonotype showed up just a few times. Its antigen is unidentified. This likely came from a read error, as a far larger clone is one base away.

The chain carries TRBV11-2 and TRBJ2-5, with D possibly TRBD2 on 6 matching bases. The assigned J gene may be wrong: the sequence end matches TRBJ2-1 better. This clonotype originated in a female donor with Graves disease. The sample was peripheral blood mononuclear cells (PBMCs), taken at new diagnosis, from a patient treated with antithyroid drugs. CDR3 in DNA: TGTGCCAGCAGCTTGGAGGGGCGCTGCAATGAGCAGTTCTTC. Its protein product is CASSLEGRCNEQFF.